This T cell receptor beta chain was recovered during a study of blood T cell repertoires in COVID-19 (dated by TCRdb to the early 2020s). Concerning the study at large: Samples covering the acute and convalescent phases of COVID-19 were provided by collaborators in the United States, Italy and Spain. The prospective study material was composed of cDNA or gDNA derived from T cells, B-cell-depleted T cells, or PBMCs. Deeply sampled blood TCRbeta repertoires from subjects exposed to, actively infected with, or recovered from COVID-19 were included in the dataset. A freely available public database, intended as a resource for researchers studying the immune response to SARS-CoV-2, is where the repertoires were released. The samples were drawn from two sources: the first 160 participants of the ongoing ImmuneRACE study, and 1,200 or so subjects contributed by 6 global collaborators. The sample metadata nearly always contained a de-identified subject ID, COVID-19 status, age in years and sex. Where available, HLA class I and class II types were taken from metadata supplied by the sample provider and were not determined by assay-based typing.

Of note for this clone: Its antigen target is currently unknown. No much larger clone is present one base from it, and per-base qualities are unavailable.

What the authors observed across the whole study: The amount of clinical and demographic metadata varied by source and participant and was provided uncurated.

In the prospective study, participants were roughly 18 to 95 years old, resided in 24 geographic areas of the United States, and were enrolled through a virtual design. In the prospective study, cohorts were assigned on the basis of participant-reported clinical history obtained from a screening survey and a study questionnaire. A participant counted as exposed if, within 2 weeks of entering the study, that participant had been in contact with someone who had a PCR-confirmed or clinician-diagnosed COVID-19 case. Each participant in the prospective study had whole blood, serum and a nasopharyngeal or oropharyngeal swab collected by mobile phlebotomists. Participants in the prospective study had the option to provide additional blood draws and questionnaires over a 2-month period. Before DNA extraction, blood samples from the prospective study were shipped at room temperature or frozen. The immunoSEQ Assay, a bias-controlled multiplex PCR, was used to amplify TCRbeta CDR3 regions from genomic DNA. The original methods were these. Within the assay, amplification of reference gene primers was used to estimate how many nucleated cells each sample contained. To quantify the absolute abundance of each unique TCRbeta CDR3 rearrangement, sequence reads were collapsed and filtered. For each sample, productive Simpson clonality was calculated as the square root of Simpson's diversity index over productive rearrangements. Not all clones reach the TCRdb copy of this immuneACCESS table, which keeps in-frame sequences only. Checked studies attribute under half of the gap to unresolved V genes and leave the rest unexplained. Clone size and V and J calls were adopted from that table, with D and trimming inferred from the DNA. The table for this sample lists 200,000 to 300,000 clones; 83% of them were counted only once. The ten largest clones take up 3% to 4.5% of the sample.

The CDR3, cysteine through phenylalanine, is 15 amino acids long. The CDR3 DNA has 45 bases and is translated from base 1. V sheds 0 bases and J sheds 0 bases, leaving 7 bases between their ends. The germline V gene encodes CDR1 SGHRS and CDR2 YFSETQ. The rearranged segments are TRBV5-1 and TRBJ1-5; the D gene remains uncertain. Material for sequencing was PBMCs or T cells enriched from blood (not recorded which). The TCR originated in a woman between 40 and 50 years old who had been exposed to COVID-19. The nucleotide sequence reads as follows: TGCGCCAGCAGCTTGGGAGAGAATAGCAATCAGCCCCAGCATTTT. Translated, it reads CASSLGENSNQPQHF.